This T cell receptor (beta chain) was recorded in a study of post-analysis software for immune sequencing data. Trimming pared 0 bases from V and 5 bases from J, leaving 4 bases between. CDR3 length: 12 amino acids. Per germline, CDR1 LGHDT and CDR2 YNNKEL (reference sequence). The sample holds many counts of this clonotype. Its antigen is as yet unknown. Study findings and constraints: Controls had lower frequencies than patients of a handful of TRBV segments, which included TRBV5-6, TRBV5-1 and TRBV20-1.

Built from TCR beta cDNA, the libraries had unique molecular identifiers in them. TCRdb reanalysed the PCR reads using MiXCR and keeps one entry per CDR3 protein. The sample has 650,000 to 850,000 distinct CDR3 sequences, around 42% seen once. The chain joins TRBV3-1 to TRBJ2-5; D gene ambiguous. The sequence came from a girl aged 10 to 17 with multiple sclerosis. Material for sequencing was blood. Here the CDR3 reads CASSQDRETQYF. The CDR3 DNA sequence: TGTGCCAGCAGCCAAGACCGGGAGACCCAGTACTTC.